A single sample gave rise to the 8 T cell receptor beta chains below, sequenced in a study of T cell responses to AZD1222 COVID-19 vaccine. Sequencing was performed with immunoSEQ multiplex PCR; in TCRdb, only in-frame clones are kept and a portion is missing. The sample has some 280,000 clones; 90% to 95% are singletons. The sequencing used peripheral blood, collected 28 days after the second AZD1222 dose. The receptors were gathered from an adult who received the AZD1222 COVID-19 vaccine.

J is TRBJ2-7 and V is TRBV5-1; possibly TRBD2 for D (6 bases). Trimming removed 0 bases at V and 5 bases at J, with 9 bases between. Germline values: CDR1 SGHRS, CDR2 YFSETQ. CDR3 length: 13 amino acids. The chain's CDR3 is CASSLAGLNEQYF. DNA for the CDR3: TGCGCCAGCAGCTTGGCGGGACTCAACGAGCAGTACTTC.

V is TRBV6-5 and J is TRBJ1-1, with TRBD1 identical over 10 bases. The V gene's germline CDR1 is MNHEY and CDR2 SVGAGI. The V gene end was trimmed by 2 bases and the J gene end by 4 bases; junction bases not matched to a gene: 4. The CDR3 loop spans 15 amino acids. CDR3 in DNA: TGTGCCAGCAGTTACCTCCGGACAGGGGGCACTGAAGCTTTCTTT. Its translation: CASSYLRTGGTEAFF.

The chain's CDR3 is CAWSVRGSSYNEQFF. Here the CDR3 DNA reads TGTGCCTGGAGTGTACGCGGAAGCTCCTACAATGAGCAGTTCTTC. The chain recombines TRBV30 with TRBJ2-1; D remains unclear. The CDR3 runs to 15 residues. Germline V gives CDR1 GTSNPN, CDR2 SVGIG (reference sequence). The V and J ends lost 0 bases and 0 bases respectively, with 9 bases between them.

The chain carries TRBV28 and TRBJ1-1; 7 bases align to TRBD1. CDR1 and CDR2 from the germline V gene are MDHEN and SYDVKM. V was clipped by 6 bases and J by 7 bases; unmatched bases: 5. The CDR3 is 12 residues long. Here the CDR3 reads CASSLGGGEAFF. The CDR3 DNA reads TGTGCCAGCAGCCTAGGGGGCGGTGAAGCTTTCTTT. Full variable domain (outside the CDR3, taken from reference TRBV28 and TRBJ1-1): DVKVTQSSRYLVKRTGEKVFLECVQDMDHENMFWYRQDPGLGLRLIYFSYDVKMKEKGDIPEGYSVSREKKERFSLILESASTNQTSMYLCASSLGGGEAFFGQGTRLTVV.

CDR3: CASSYGADYGYTF. The CDR3 DNA follows: TGTGCCAGCAGTTACGGAGCGGACTATGGCTACACCTTC. The J gene is TRBJ1-2, the V gene TRBV6-5; D is uncertain. The ends were cut back, 2 bases at V and 3 bases at J, with 7 bases in the middle. The CDR3 has 13 amino acids. From germline, CDR1 is MNHEY and CDR2 SVGAGI.

The CDR3 sequence is CASSLASGGLQGYEQYF. In DNA form, the CDR3 reads TGTGCCAGCAGCTTAGCTAGCGGGGGGCTTCAGGGCTACGAGCAGTACTTC. The chain is built from TRBV7-8 and TRBJ2-7, with 10 bases lining up with TRBD2. V lost 0 bases, J lost 3 bases, and 8 bases stayed unmatched. The germline V gene encodes CDR1 SGHVS and CDR2 FQNEAQ. The CDR3 runs to 17 residues.

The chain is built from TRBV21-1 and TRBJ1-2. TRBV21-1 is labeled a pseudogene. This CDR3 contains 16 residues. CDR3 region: CASSKSFWGSAYGYTF. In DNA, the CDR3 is TGTGCCAGCAGCAAAAGTTTTTGGGGGTCGGCCTATGGCTACACCTTC.

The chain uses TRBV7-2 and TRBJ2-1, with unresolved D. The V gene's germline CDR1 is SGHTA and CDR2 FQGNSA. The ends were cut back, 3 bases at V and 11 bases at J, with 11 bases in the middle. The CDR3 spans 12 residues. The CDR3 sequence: CASSFWNQKQFF. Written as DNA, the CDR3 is TGTGCCAGCAGCTTTTGGAACCAGAAGCAGTTCTTC.